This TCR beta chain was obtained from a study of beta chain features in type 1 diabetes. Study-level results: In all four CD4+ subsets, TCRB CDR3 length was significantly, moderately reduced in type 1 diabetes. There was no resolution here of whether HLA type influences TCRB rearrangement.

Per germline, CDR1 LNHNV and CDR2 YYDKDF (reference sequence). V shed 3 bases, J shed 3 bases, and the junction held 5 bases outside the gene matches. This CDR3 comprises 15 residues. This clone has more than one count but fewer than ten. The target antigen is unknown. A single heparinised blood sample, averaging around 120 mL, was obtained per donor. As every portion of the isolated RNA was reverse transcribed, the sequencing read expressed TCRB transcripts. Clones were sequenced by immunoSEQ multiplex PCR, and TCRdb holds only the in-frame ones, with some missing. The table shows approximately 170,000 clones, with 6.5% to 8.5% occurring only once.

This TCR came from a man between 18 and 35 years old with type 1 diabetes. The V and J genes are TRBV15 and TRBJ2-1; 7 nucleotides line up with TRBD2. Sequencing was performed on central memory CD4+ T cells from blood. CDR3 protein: CATSRDGLVYNEQFF. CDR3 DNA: TGTGCCACCAGCAGGGATGGACTAGTCTACAATGAGCAGTTCTTC.